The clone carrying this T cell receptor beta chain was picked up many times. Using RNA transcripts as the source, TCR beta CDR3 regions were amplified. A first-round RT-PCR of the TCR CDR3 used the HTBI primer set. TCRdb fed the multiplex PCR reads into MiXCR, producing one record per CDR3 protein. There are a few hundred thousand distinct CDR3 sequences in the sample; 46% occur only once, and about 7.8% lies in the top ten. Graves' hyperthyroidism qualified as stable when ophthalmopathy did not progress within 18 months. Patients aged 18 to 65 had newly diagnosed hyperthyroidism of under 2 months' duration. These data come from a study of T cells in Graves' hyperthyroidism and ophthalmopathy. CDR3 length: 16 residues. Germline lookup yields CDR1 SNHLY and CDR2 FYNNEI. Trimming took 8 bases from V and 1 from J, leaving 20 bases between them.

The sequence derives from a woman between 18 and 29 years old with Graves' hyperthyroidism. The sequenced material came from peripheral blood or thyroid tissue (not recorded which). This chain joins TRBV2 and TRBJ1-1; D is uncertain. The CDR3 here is CASELPLGVRNTEAFF. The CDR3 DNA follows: TGTGCCAGCGAGCTCCCTCTCGGGGTCAGGAACACTGAAGCTTTCTTT.